This TCR beta chain was found in a study of T cell changes during pregnancy in multiple sclerosis. This CDR3 comprises 13 residues. CDR1 is MNHEY, CDR2 SMNVEV, per germline (reference sequence). V was pared by 1 base and J by 6 bases, with 10 bases between. TCRdb keeps only in-frame clones here, not all; method: immunoSEQ multiplex PCR. The sample has 46,000 or so clones, 80% to 95% seen once. The sample consisted of CD8+ T cells from peripheral blood mononuclear cells, taken after pregnancy. The rearrangement joins TRBV27 to TRBJ2-7; D unresolved. The TCR was taken from a female donor with multiple sclerosis, enrolled in a pregnancy study. CDR3 bases: TGTGCCAGCAGTTTATTTATCTCGGGCGAGCAGTACTTC. Its protein product is CASSLFISGEQYF.